A selection of T cell receptor beta chains follows, all from one sample in a study of blood T cell repertoires in COVID-19. The repertoire was sequenced with immunoSEQ multiplex PCR; TCRdb's copy has only in-frame clones and lacks some. The table shows approximately 260,000 clones, with 75% to 90% occurring only once. The source material was PBMCs or T cells enriched from blood (not recorded which). The receptors were sampled from a woman between 35 and 50 years old with acute COVID-19. CDR3s include the opening cysteine and the closing phenylalanine or tryptophan. A D gene is named only where the DNA matches it firmly. Clone size is given for some rows only: seen once, a few or many times, or a class if the clone is expanded.

d_gene,abundance,j_gene,v_gene,CDR3aa,CDR3nt
.,.,TRBJ2-3,TRBV6-1,CASSEGRADTQYF,TGTGCCAGCAGTGAAGGTCGGGCAGATACGCAGTATTTT
TRBD1,few,TRBJ1-6,TRBV19,CASSTGTDDNSPLHF,TGTGCCAGTAGTACAGGGACAGACGATAATTCACCCCTCCACTTT
TRBD1,.,TRBJ1-5,TRBV6-2/TRBV6-3,CASSYSQGAPNQPQHF,TGTGCCAGCAGTTACTCCCAGGGGGCGCCTAATCAGCCCCAGCATTTT
.,.,TRBJ2-5,TRBV24-1,CATSDSKTSWETQYF,TGTGCCACCAGTGACTCTAAAACCTCGTGGGAGACCCAGTACTTC
TRBD1,.,TRBJ2-7,TRBV18,CASSPMTGGGSYEQYF,TGTGCCAGCTCACCAATGACAGGGGGTGGCTCCTACGAGCAGTACTTC
TRBD2,.,TRBJ2-1,TRBV18,CASLRGTSGSRYNEQFF,TGTGCCAGCTTGCGTGGGACTAGCGGGAGCCGCTACAATGAGCAGTTCTTC
TRBD1,.,TRBJ1-1,TRBV13,CASSLGGQGDTEAFF,TGTGCCAGCAGCTTAGGTGGACAGGGGGACACTGAAGCTTTCTTT
TRBD2,.,TRBJ2-3,TRBV3-1/TRBV3-2,CASSLGLADTDTQYF,TGTGCCAGCAGCTTAGGACTAGCGGACACAGATACGCAGTATTTT
.,.,TRBJ1-4,TRBV7-9,CASTKQRGEKLFF,TGTGCCAGCACCAAGCAACGGGGTGAAAAACTGTTTTTT
.,few,TRBJ2-5,TRBV5-1,CASSGGTQQETQYF,TGCGCCAGCAGCGGCGGGACGCAGCAAGAGACCCAGTACTTC
.,.,TRBJ2-2,TRBV7-9,CASRKTQGSDTGELFF,TGTGCCAGCAGAAAGACCCAGGGGTCCGACACCGGGGAGCTGTTTTTT
.,.,TRBJ1-1,TRBV10-2,CASSEPRRTSTEAFF,TGCGCCAGCAGTGAGCCCCGGAGAACGTCCACTGAAGCTTTCTTT
.,.,TRBJ2-7,TRBV5-1,CASSAPGSYEQYF,TGCGCCAGCAGCGCGCCGGGGTCCTACGAGCAGTACTTC
TRBD1,.,TRBJ2-2,TRBV29-1,CSAGTENTGELFF,TGCAGCGCCGGGACAGAGAACACCGGGGAGCTGTTTTTT
TRBD2,.,TRBJ2-7,TRBV3-1/TRBV3-2,CASSQREGHEQYF,TGTGCCAGCAGCCAGCGGGAGGGCCACGAGCAGTACTTC
TRBD2,.,TRBJ2-1,TRBV15,CATSNFTGLASYEQFF,TGTGCCACCAGCAACTTTACGGGACTAGCTTCCTATGAGCAGTTCTTC
.,.,TRBJ2-2,TRBV6-6,CASTPKPGELFF,TGTGCCAGCACCCCTAAGCCCGGGGAGCTGTTTTTT